This TCR beta chain appears in the sequencing data of a study of blood T cells in healthy people across ages. Study background: Using template switching, researchers captured about one barcoded beta molecule for each two T cells.

The CDR3 has 16 residues. Germline V gene sequence: CDR1 SGHVS, CDR2 FNYEAQ. V lost 5 bases and J lost 1, with 17 bases in between. Concerning this clonotype: Its antigen is still unknown.

A second PCR, run for roughly 7 to 11 cycles, used a sample-barcoded 5' primer plus a J-beta primer mix. TCRdb analysed the 5' RACE reads with MiXCR anew, one entry per CDR3 protein. The sample consists of about 970,000 distinct CDR3 sequences, roughly 50% of them appearing once. Study-wide points: CMV infection status of these donors was not known. In long-lived donors, naive CD4+ cell counts and diversity exceeded those of aged donors.

Material: blood. The V gene is TRBV7-6, the J gene TRBJ2-5; TRBD2 might be the D (5 bases). The TCR sequence derives from a woman aged 60-70 years in good health. The CDR3 loop reads CASSQNPGLAQETQYF. As DNA, the CDR3 is TGTGCCAGCAGCCAAAACCCCGGGCTAGCCCAAGAGACCCAGTACTTC.